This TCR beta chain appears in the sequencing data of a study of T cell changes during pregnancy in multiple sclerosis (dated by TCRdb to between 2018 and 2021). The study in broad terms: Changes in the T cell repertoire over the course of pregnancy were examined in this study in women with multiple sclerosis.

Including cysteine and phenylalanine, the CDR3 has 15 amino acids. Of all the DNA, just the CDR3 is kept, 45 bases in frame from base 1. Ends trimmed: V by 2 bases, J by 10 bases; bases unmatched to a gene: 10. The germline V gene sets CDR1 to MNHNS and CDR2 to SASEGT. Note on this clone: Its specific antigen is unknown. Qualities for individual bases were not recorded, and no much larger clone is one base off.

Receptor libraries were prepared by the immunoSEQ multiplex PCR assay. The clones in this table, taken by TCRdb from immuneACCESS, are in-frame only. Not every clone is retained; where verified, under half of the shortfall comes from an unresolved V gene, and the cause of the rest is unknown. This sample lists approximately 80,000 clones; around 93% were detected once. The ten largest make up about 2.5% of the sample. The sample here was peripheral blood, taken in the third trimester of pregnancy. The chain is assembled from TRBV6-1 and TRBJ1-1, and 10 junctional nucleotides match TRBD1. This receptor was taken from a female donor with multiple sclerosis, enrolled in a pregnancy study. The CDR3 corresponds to CASSEFPRDRGGAFF. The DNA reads TGTGCCAGCAGTGAATTTCCCCGGGACAGGGGAGGAGCTTTCTTT.